Each of the 5 T cell receptor beta chains below was sequenced from the same sample in a study of T cells after yellow fever vaccination. Each CDR3 protein is one row after TCRdb ran MiXCR on the 5' RACE reads. Altogether 400,000 or so distinct CDR3 sequences are present, 6.2% being singletons, with the ten largest covering approximately 15%. Sequences were derived from PBMCs, sampled 5 days after the yellow fever booster vaccination. The receptors come from a man aged 25 to 40 who received the YFV17D yellow fever vaccine.

The sample holds a few counts of this clonotype. The junction shows a germline mismatch at one end, possibly a read error. In DNA form, the CDR3 reads TGTGCCAGCAGTTCACTACAGACTAGCGGGAGAGACTTC. Its translation is CASSSLQTSGRDF. The chain joins TRBV28 to TRBJ2-7, with TRBD2 identical over 12 bases. CDR3 length: 13 amino acids. Germline assignment: CDR1 MDHEN and CDR2 SYDVKM. Together with reference TRBV28 and TRBJ2-7, the CDR3 gives the full variable domain: DVKVTQSSRYLVKRTGEKVFLECVQDMDHENMFWYRQDPGLGLRLIYFSYDVKMKEKGDIPEGYSVSREKKERFSLILESASTNQTSMYLCASSSLQTSGRDFGPGTRLTVT.

The chain employs TRBV11-2 and TRBJ2-1; D gene unclear. From germline, CDR1 is SGHAT and CDR2 FQNNGV. V was shortened by 1 base and J by 3 bases, with 10 bases between the two germline ends. This CDR3 region has 15 residues. The CDR3 DNA follows: TGTGCCAGCAGCTTAGGGAAGGGTAGCTACAATGAGCAGTTCTTC. It encodes CASSLGKGSYNEQFF.

This clonotype appeared a few times. In nucleotides, the CDR3 is TGTGCCAGCAGAATGAGGGATACGCAGTATTTT. Translated: CASRMRDTQYF. V and J are TRBV12-3 or TRBV12-4 and TRBJ2-3; D gene ambiguous. V dropped 6 bases and J dropped 6 bases, with 7 bases sitting between them. CDR3 length: 11 residues.

This clonotype was observed a handful of times. V usage is TRBV7-8 and J usage is TRBJ2-5, with 7 bases identical to TRBD2. Germline-derived CDR1 and CDR2 are SGHVS and FQNEAQ. This CDR3 is 15 amino acids long. V dropped 8 bases and J dropped 4; count of bases not matched to a gene: 13. This chain's CDR3 is CASSAAAGERETQYF. CDR3 DNA: TGTGCCAGCTCCGCAGCGGCGGGAGAAAGAGAGACCCAGTACTTC.

In regard to this clonotype: Just one base apart from a much larger clone, this may be a read error. The rearrangement uses TRBV10-3 and TRBJ2-1; D is tentatively TRBD1 or TRBD2 (5 bases each). Trimming stripped 6 bases from V and 6 bases from J, with 18 bases between. This CDR3 has 15 amino acids. CDR1 and CDR2 (germline): ENHRY, SYGVKD. CDR3 in amino acids: CAISEPGTPSNEQFF. The CDR3 DNA reads TGTGCCATCAGCGAACCCGGGACGCCGAGCAATGAGCAGTTCTTC.